These 24 T cell receptor beta chains share one sample of origin, sequenced in a study of blood T cell repertoires in COVID-19 (dated by TCRdb to 2018 to 2021). The library relied on the immunoSEQ multiplex PCR assay. TCRdb carries this immuneACCESS record with in-frame sequences only. Its versions omit some clonotypes, under half of them owing to an unresolved V gene in the studies checked, with the rest unexplained. The sample table contains around 130,000 clones; only one count was recorded for roughly 79% of them. Less than 14% of the sample comes from the top ten. Input material: peripheral blood. The receptors were gathered from a human donor in a cohort sampled during active COVID-19.

The chain joins TRBV19 to TRBJ1-5; a possible D gene is TRBD1 (5 bases). The CDR3 sequence is 16 residues long. The germline V gene encodes CDR1 LNHDA and CDR2 SQIVND (reference sequence). Trimming removed 5 bases at V and 9 bases at J, with 23 bases between. CDR3 in amino acids: CASSPHAGLQERPQHF. Written as DNA, the CDR3 is TGTGCCAGTAGTCCCCATGCAGGTCTACAGGAAAGGCCCCAGCATTTT.

The V call is TRBV2, the J call TRBJ2-3; TRBD1 matches at 8 bases. This CDR3 comprises 15 residues. Germline CDR1 and CDR2: SNHLY and FYNNEI. Trimming cost V 6 bases and J 2 bases; bases outside gene matches: 7. CDR3 sequence (DNA): TGTGCCAGCAGGCACCAGGGGGCTTCCACAGATACGCAGTATTTT. Its translation is CASRHQGASTDTQYF.

The CDR3 sequence is CASSPSGSQGGGADTQYF. DNA for the CDR3: TGCGCCAGCAGCCCCTCCGGGTCCCAGGGAGGGGGGGCGGATACGCAGTATTTT. The chain has TRBV5-1 and TRBJ2-3; possibly TRBD2 for D (7 bases). V dropped 4 bases and J dropped 6 bases, with 27 bases sitting between them. The CDR3 spans 18 residues. Germline V gives CDR1 SGHRS, CDR2 YFSETQ.

The chain couples TRBV11-2 to TRBJ2-5, with 8 bases lining up with TRBD1. With 5 bases clipped from V and 5 bases from J, the junction kept 10 bases outside the gene matches. CDR1 and CDR2 (germline): SGHAT, FQNNGV. This CDR3 is built from 15 residues. The CDR3 DNA sequence: TGTGCCAGCAGCAGACCCAGGACAGGGAAGGAGACCCAGTACTTC. It codes for CASSRPRTGKETQYF.

The chain links TRBV5-1 to TRBJ1-4; 9 bases line up with TRBD1. Unmatched junction bases numbered 2, after V lost 2 bases and J lost 6 bases. CDR1 and CDR2 from the germline V gene are SGHRS and YFSETQ. The CDR3 runs to 14 residues. The CDR3 loop reads CASSFGTGYEKLFF. DNA of the CDR3: TGCGCCAGCAGCTTCGGGACAGGGTATGAAAAACTGTTTTTT.

The chain links TRBV24-1 to TRBJ2-1, with TRBD1 identical over 9 bases. Germline CDR1 KGHDR, CDR2 SFDVKD. Trimming cost V 3 bases and J 7 bases; bases outside gene matches: 9. CDR3 size: 16 residues. This chain's CDR3 is CATSDDRGRAWNEQFF. The CDR3 DNA reads as TGTGCCACCAGTGATGACAGGGGGAGGGCGTGGAATGAGCAGTTCTTC.

This clone has only a few counts. The rearrangement uses TRBV7-9 and TRBJ2-2; 9 nucleotides line up with TRBD1. Germline CDR1 is SEHNR and CDR2 is FQNEAQ (reference sequence). The CDR3 has 17 amino acids. J lost 2 bases, V lost 6 bases, and 10 bases had no gene match. The CDR3 DNA reads TGTGCCAGCAGACCTAAGCCACAGGGGGCTAACACCGGGGAGCTGTTTTTT. Translating it yields CASRPKPQGANTGELFF.

The chain carries TRBV30 and TRBJ2-5; 7 nucleotides line up with TRBD2. From germline, CDR1 is GTSNPN and CDR2 SVGIG (reference sequence). Trimming at V came to 1 base and at J to 3 bases, leaving 2 bases not matched to a gene. The CDR3 has 13 amino acids. DNA of the CDR3: TGTGCCTGGAGTGGTCGGGGGGAAGAGACCCAGTACTTC. This translates into CAWSGRGEETQYF.

This chain uses TRBV29-1 with TRBJ1-2; 7 bases map to TRBD1. The CDR3 runs 14 residues. The V segment lost 6 bases and the J segment 5 bases; nucleotides outside the gene matches: 12. Germline-derived CDR1 and CDR2 are SQVTM and ANQGSEA. This CDR3 is CSVDSQGGGYGYTF. The CDR3 DNA sequence: TGCAGCGTCGATTCGCAGGGGGGTGGATATGGCTACACCTTC.

This chain connects TRBV29-1 to TRBJ1-1; 7 bases are shared with TRBD1. The CDR3 contains 13 residues. Germline trimming cut 5 bases from V and 9 bases from J; bases unmatched to any gene: 12. Germline V gives CDR1 SQVTM, CDR2 ANQGSEA. The CDR3 nucleotides are TGCAGCGTTCGGGCTGACAGGGAGGCCCAAGCTTTCTTT. It specifies CSVRADREAQAFF.

The chain recombines TRBV7-8 with TRBJ1-6; TRBD1 aligns across 8 bases. V lost 5 bases and J lost 9; bases outside the gene matches: 9. The CDR3 has 15 amino acids. Germline assignment: CDR1 SGHVS and CDR2 FQNEAQ. The CDR3 spells CASSPIQGGSSPLHF. The DNA of the CDR3 is TGTGCCAGCAGCCCGATACAGGGGGGGAGTTCACCCCTCCACTTT.

The J gene is TRBJ2-3, the V gene TRBV6-1; D is perhaps TRBD2 (7 bases). Germline V gives CDR1 MNHNS, CDR2 SASEGT. Trimming shortened V by 4 bases and J by 6 bases, and 23 bases separated the two germline ends. The CDR3 runs to 17 residues. The CDR3 is CASSAEGGAALWDTQYF. The DNA of the CDR3 is TGTGCCAGCAGTGCCGAGGGGGGGGCGGCGCTTTGGGATACGCAGTATTTT.

This chain links TRBV5-1 with TRBJ2-7; the match to TRBD1 covers 9 bases. V was clipped by 4 bases and J by 3 bases; unmatched bases: 11. The CDR3 sequence is 16 residues long. In germline, CDR1 is SGHRS, CDR2 YFSETQ. As DNA, the CDR3 is TGCGCCAGCAGCACCAATCCCGGGACAGGGCACTACGAGCAGTACTTC. Its protein is CASSTNPGTGHYEQYF. Full variable domain (outside the CDR3, taken from reference TRBV5-1 and TRBJ2-7): KAGVTQTPRYLIKTRGQQVTLSCSPISGHRSVSWYQQTPGQGLQFLFEYFSETQRNKGNFPGRFSGRQFSNSRSEMNVSTLELGDSALYLCASSTNPGTGHYEQYFGPGTRLTVT.

The chain joins TRBV19 to TRBJ1-4; 8 bases agree with TRBD1. The CDR3 totals 13 residues. CDR1 and CDR2 from the germline V gene are LNHDA and SQIVND (reference sequence). V shed 7 bases, J shed 8 bases, and the junction held 6 bases outside the gene matches. The CDR3 protein is CASKQGAGEKLFF. Written as DNA, the CDR3 is TGTGCCAGTAAGCAGGGGGCGGGCGAAAAACTGTTTTTT.

Only a few counts were recorded for this clone. The genes are TRBV6-1 and TRBJ1-5; D gene ambiguous. The CDR3 is 13 amino acids. Germline V gene lookup returns CDR1 MNHNS and CDR2 SASEGT. The V end lost 2 bases, the J end lost 9 bases, and 11 bases lay between the germline ends. The DNA for the CDR3 is TGTGCCAGCAGTGAAAATTCCCTCCCGCCCCAGCATTTT. It translates to CASSENSLPPQHF.

The chain is built from TRBV29-1 and TRBJ1-1; D is perhaps TRBD1 (5 bases). From germline, CDR1 is SQVTM and CDR2 ANQGSEA. V lost 6 bases to trimming and J lost 0 bases, with 14 bases between them. This CDR3 is built from 14 residues. Here the CDR3 reads CSVGQDTMNTEAFF. In DNA, the CDR3 is TGCAGCGTGGGCCAGGACACCATGAACACTGAAGCTTTCTTT.

The chain combines TRBV29-1 with TRBJ2-7; 7 bases match TRBD2. The J segment lost 6 bases and the V segment lost 3 bases, leaving 11 bases of the junction unmatched. CDR1 is SQVTM and CDR2 is ANQGSEA in the germline V gene. This CDR3 comprises 14 residues. The CDR3, as DNA: TGCAGCGTTGATATCTTAGCGGGTTCTGGCGAGCAGTACTTC. This translates into CSVDILAGSGEQYF.

The chain uses TRBV5-1 and TRBJ2-7, with 7 bases matching TRBD1. Germline V gene sequence: CDR1 SGHRS, CDR2 YFSETQ. J lost 0 bases, V lost 4 bases, and 7 bases had no gene match. The CDR3 contains 15 residues. The DNA of the CDR3 is TGCGCCAGCAGCAGGGGGACAGCGAGCTCCTACGAGCAGTACTTC. Its protein is CASSRGTASSYEQYF.

V is TRBV18 and J is TRBJ2-5; 11 bases are shared with TRBD1. Germline values: CDR1 KGHSH, CDR2 LQKENI. The CDR3 has 18 amino acids. V dropped 3 bases and J dropped 2; count of bases not matched to a gene: 11. The CDR3: CASSPPGQGVVGQETQYF. CDR3 DNA sequence: TGTGCCAGCTCACCCCCGGGACAGGGGGTCGTAGGGCAAGAGACCCAGTACTTC.

This chain uses TRBV28 with TRBJ1-2; 9 bases match TRBD1. Trimming cost V 5 bases and J 8 bases; bases outside gene matches: 9. This CDR3 spans 14 amino acids. The germline V gene encodes CDR1 MDHEN and CDR2 SYDVKM. In DNA, the CDR3 is TGTGCCAGCAGTCGGGACAGGGTAGGGGGCGGCTACACCTTC. Translating gives CASSRDRVGGGYTF.

The chain uses TRBV11-2 and TRBJ1-3; the D gene is possibly TRBD1 (5 bases). From germline, CDR1 is SGHAT and CDR2 FQNNGV. V lost 4 bases and J 1 base, leaving 11 bases between the germline ends. The CDR3 covers 15 residues. The CDR3 sequence: CASSSNPGSGNTIYF. The CDR3, as DNA: TGTGCCAGCAGCTCCAACCCAGGGTCTGGAAACACCATATATTTT.

The chain links TRBV19 to TRBJ2-2; D gene ambiguous. Germline assignment: CDR1 LNHDA and CDR2 SQIVND (reference sequence). The CDR3 has 14 amino acids. Between the trimmed V and J ends, which lost 2 bases and 4 bases, there was a span of 8 bases. CDR3 amino acids: CASSIFRITGELFF. As DNA, the CDR3 is TGTGCCAGTAGTATATTCAGAATCACCGGGGAGCTGTTTTTT.

The rearrangement uses TRBV10-2 and TRBJ1-4; 8 positions agree with TRBD1. V was clipped by 7 bases and J by 7 bases; unmatched bases: 8. Per the germline V gene, CDR1 is WSHSY and CDR2 is SAAADI. The length of the CDR3 is 14 residues. The CDR3 sequence is CASTPDRGSEKLFF. The CDR3 DNA is TGCGCCAGCACCCCTGACAGGGGAAGTGAAAAACTGTTTTTT.

This chain connects TRBV2 to TRBJ1-4; D is ambiguous. Germline V gene lookup returns CDR1 SNHLY and CDR2 FYNNEI. Trimming removed 7 bases at V and 7 bases at J, with 10 bases between. This CDR3 region has 12 residues. CDR3 sequence (DNA): TGTGCCAGCACCCGGAGGACTGAAAAACTGTTTTTT. Its translation: CASTRRTEKLFF.